Listed below are T cell receptor beta chains from one sample, sequenced in a study of T cell responses to AZD1222 COVID-19 vaccine. The data were produced by immunoSEQ multiplex PCR, yet TCRdb's version contains in-frame clones alone and is incomplete. The repertoire consists of 180,000 or so clones, with more than 85% occurring once and the leading ten covering approximately 1.8%. The sample was peripheral blood, taken 28 days after the second AZD1222 dose. The origin of the receptors is an adult who received the AZD1222 COVID-19 vaccine. Each CDR3 is given with its conserved first and last residue. The D gene is left open where the match is weak. Clone size is given for some rows only: seen once, a few or many times, or a class if the clone is expanded.

>TRBJ2-6|-|TRBV10-1|once
CASSEGGSGANVLTF
TGCGCCAGCAGTGAAGGAGGCTCTGGGGCCAACGTCCTGACTTTC
>TRBJ1-2|-|TRBV5-6|-
CASSSQGIGLYGYTF
TGTGCCAGCAGCTCGCAGGGGATTGGGTTATATGGCTACACCTTC
>TRBJ1-1|TRBD1|TRBV11-2|-
CASSSWTGSGTEAFF
TGTGCCAGCAGCTCTTGGACAGGGTCGGGCACTGAAGCTTTCTTT
>TRBJ1-2|-|TRBV2|-
CASTIVGTSIYGYTF
TGTGCCAGCACCATAGTGGGGACATCCATCTATGGCTACACCTTC
>TRBJ1-2|-|TRBV7-9|-
CASNLLNYGYTF
TGTGCCAGCAACCTACTGAACTATGGCTACACCTTC
>TRBJ2-1|TRBD1|TRBV24-1|-
CATSDLRDRNNEQFF
TGTGCCACCAGTGACCTCCGGGACAGGAACAATGAGCAGTTCTTC
>TRBJ1-5|-|TRBV3-1/TRBV3-2|-
CASSPWPDNQPQHF
TGTGCCAGCAGCCCTTGGCCAGATAATCAGCCCCAGCATTTT
>TRBJ1-2|-|TRBV10-1|-
CASSEINYGYTF
TGCGCCAGCAGTGAGATTAACTATGGCTACACCTTC
>TRBJ1-2|-|TRBV7-2|-
CASSLARGSRGYGYTF
TGTGCCAGCAGCTTAGCGCGGGGCTCAAGGGGTTATGGCTACACCTTC
>TRBJ2-7|TRBD1|TRBV19|-
CASSQGQGLYEQYF
TGTGCCAGTAGCCAGGGACAGGGTCTATACGAGCAGTACTTC
>TRBJ1-2|TRBD1|TRBV28|-
CASSLGTGGFGYTF
TGTGCCAGCAGTCTCGGGACAGGGGGCTTCGGCTACACCTTC
>TRBJ1-5|-|TRBV6-1|-
CASSDARGRGNQPQHF
TGTGCCAGCAGTGACGCGAGGGGCAGGGGCAATCAGCCCCAGCATTTT
>TRBJ1-3|-|TRBV5-1|once
CASSLEGSGNTIYF
TGCGCCAGCAGCTTGGAAGGTTCTGGAAACACCATATATTTT
>TRBJ2-1|TRBD1|TRBV11-2|-
CASRGGQIYNEQFF
TGTGCCAGCCGTGGGGGACAGATCTACAATGAGCAGTTCTTC
>TRBJ2-5|TRBD1|TRBV7-9|-
CASSSTGDETQYF
TGTGCCAGCAGCTCTACAGGGGATGAGACCCAGTACTTC
>TRBJ2-4|-|TRBV6-6|-
CASSPQGLGAFTKAKNIQYF
TGTGCCAGCAGCCCACAGGGATTGGGAGCCTTCACTAAAGCCAAAAACATTCAGTACTTC
>TRBJ1-5|-|TRBV27|-
CASSLSRDGGNQPQHF
TGTGCCAGCAGTTTATCGCGAGATGGTGGCAATCAGCCCCAGCATTTT
>TRBJ1-5|TRBD1|TRBV7-2|-
CASSGQGFANQPQHF
TGTGCCAGCAGCGGACAGGGTTTTGCAAATCAGCCCCAGCATTTT
>TRBJ2-2|-|TRBV7-8|-
CASTRAGELFF
TGTGCCAGCACCAGGGCCGGGGAGCTGTTTTTT
>TRBJ2-1|TRBD2|TRBV13|-
CASSSSGLAGGLKDEQFF
TGTGCCAGCAGCTCATCGGGACTAGCGGGGGGGCTGAAGGATGAGCAGTTCTTC
>TRBJ1-2|-|TRBV5-5|-
CASSLGLTNYGYTF
TGTGCCAGCAGCTTGGGACTGACAAACTATGGCTACACCTTC
>TRBJ2-1|-|TRBV2|-
CASSDLGAGGEQFF
TGTGCCAGCAGTGATCTGGGGGCCGGGGGTGAGCAGTTCTTC
>TRBJ1-5|TRBD1|TRBV19|-
CASTDGQGRSNQPQHF
TGTGCCAGTACCGACGGACAGGGTAGGAGCAATCAGCCCCAGCATTTT
>TRBJ1-2|-|TRBV12-3/TRBV12-4|-
CASSFRGDFGYTF
TGTGCCAGCAGTTTTCGGGGGGATTTTGGCTACACCTTC
>TRBJ2-1|TRBD2|TRBV10-2|-
CASSVGTSGVDNEQFF
TGCGCCAGCAGTGTTGGGACTAGCGGGGTGGACAATGAGCAGTTCTTC
>TRBJ2-3|-|TRBV30|-
CAWDNVGTQYF
TGTGCCTGGGATAATGTCGGTACGCAGTATTTT
>TRBJ1-3|-|TRBV20-1|-
CSASRPATRGNTIYF
TGCAGTGCTAGTCGGCCAGCAACACGAGGAAACACCATATATTTT
>TRBJ1-2|-|TRBV7-2|once
CASRQQGSDNYGYTF
TGTGCCAGCAGGCAACAGGGATCTGATAACTATGGCTACACCTTC
>TRBJ2-2|-|TRBV6-5|-
CASSYGWGTGELFF
TGTGCCAGCAGTTACGGCTGGGGCACCGGGGAGCTGTTTTTT
>TRBJ2-1|TRBD2|TRBV4-2|-
CASSQDRRLAGVNEQFF
TGTGCCAGCAGCCAAGATAGAAGACTAGCGGGAGTCAATGAGCAGTTCTTC
>TRBJ1-1|-|TRBV12-3/TRBV12-4|once
CASSFSQGPTFF
TGTGCCAGCAGTTTCTCTCAGGGGCCAACTTTCTTT
>TRBJ1-5|TRBD1|TRBV19|-
CASRRQGSNQPQHF
TGTGCCAGTAGAAGACAGGGAAGCAATCAGCCCCAGCATTTT
>TRBJ2-2|TRBD1|TRBV27|-
CASSLVGTELAGDPPINTGELFF
TGTGCCAGCAGTTTAGTGGGGACAGAACTCGCTGGGGACCCCCCCATCAACACCGGGGAGCTGTTTTTT
>TRBJ2-2|-|TRBV6-5|-
CASSLVAAANTGELFF
TGTGCCAGCAGTTTAGTTGCGGCAGCGAACACCGGGGAGCTGTTTTTT
>TRBJ2-1|TRBD1|TRBV5-1|-
CASSGGQGNRPYNEQFF
TGCGCCAGCAGCGGGGGACAGGGGAATAGGCCCTACAATGAGCAGTTCTTC
>TRBJ1-1|-|TRBV5-5|-
CASSFFGNTEAFF
TGTGCCAGCAGTTTTTTTGGGAACACTGAAGCTTTCTTT
>TRBJ1-1|-|TRBV4-1|once
CASSPHDRAGARDTEAFF
TGCGCCAGCAGCCCGCATGACCGGGCAGGGGCCCGTGATACTGAAGCTTTCTTT
>TRBJ1-5|-|TRBV27|-
CASRSQGVFNNNQPQHF
TGTGCCAGCCGCTCCCAGGGAGTTTTTAATAACAATCAGCCCCAGCATTTT
>TRBJ1-1|-|TRBV4-1|-
CASSQDLGEVNTEAFF
TGCGCCAGCAGCCAAGATCTGGGAGAGGTGAACACTGAAGCTTTCTTT